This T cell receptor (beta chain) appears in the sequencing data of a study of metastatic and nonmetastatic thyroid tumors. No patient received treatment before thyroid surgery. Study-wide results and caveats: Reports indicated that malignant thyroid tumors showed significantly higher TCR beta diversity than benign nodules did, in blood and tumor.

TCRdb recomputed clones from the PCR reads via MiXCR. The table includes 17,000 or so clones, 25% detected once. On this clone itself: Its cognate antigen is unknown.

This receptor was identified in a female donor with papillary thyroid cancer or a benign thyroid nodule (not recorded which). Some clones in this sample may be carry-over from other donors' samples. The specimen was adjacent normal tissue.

DNA of the CDR3: TGCAGTGCTAAAAGAAGAGGGGCCCTCTATGGCTACACCTTC. It encodes CSAKRRGALYGYTF. The chain combines TRBV20-1 with TRBJ1-2, with D perhaps matching TRBD1 (5 bases). V was pared by 4 bases and J by 4 bases, with 16 bases between. The CDR3 has 14 residues. Germline values: CDR1 DFQATT, CDR2 SNEGSKA (reference sequence).